This T cell receptor (beta chain) was identified in a study of regulatory T cells in long-lasting Graves disease. This clonotype was detected a few times. Time point here: persistent/refractory GD, antithyroid drugs over 5 years with positive TRAb. From PBMCs, RNA was extracted and then used to make the TCR library. Assembly of TCR beta libraries relied on iRepertoire HTBI primers together with Arm-PCR of CDR3 regions. TCRdb reprocessed the multiplex PCR reads with MiXCR, giving one entry per CDR3 protein. The sample shows 450,000 or so distinct CDR3 sequences, less than 25% of them seen only once. This receptor was taken from a female donor with Graves disease. The starting material was peripheral blood mononuclear cells (PBMCs), obtained when the disease was refractory, from a patient treated with antithyroid drugs.

The CDR3, as DNA: TGTGCCAACCCGGACAGGAACACCGGGGAGCTGTTTTTT. Translated, it gives CANPDRNTGELFF. This rearrangement joins TRBV12-3 or TRBV12-4 to TRBJ2-2; perhaps TRBD1 as D (6 bases). V lost 10 bases to trimming and J lost 1 base, with 10 bases between them. This CDR3 comprises 13 residues.